These T cell receptor beta chains were read from a single sample in a study of cytomegalovirus exposure and HLA in healthy donors. Sequencing used immunoSEQ multiplex PCR; TCRdb keeps in-frame clones, though not all of them. Of around 60,000 clones in the sample, approximately 71% were seen once. The sequencing input was PBMCs. The receptors come from a woman in her 40s in good health and CMV-seropositive. Both conserved end residues are part of each CDR3. A D gene is named only where the DNA matches it firmly. A row's size may be missing; if present it is once, few, many or a size class.

j_gene	d_gene	abundance	v_gene	CDR3aa
TRBJ1-5	.	few	TRBV6-5	CASSYSRGGNQPQHF
TRBJ1-2	.	.	TRBV29-1	CSVYGGDSYGYTF
TRBJ2-1	TRBD2	.	TRBV7-8	CASSLDGTSGGRDEQFF
TRBJ1-1	.	.	TRBV11-1	CASSLNQENTEAFF
TRBJ1-1	.	.	TRBV7-9	CASSLGQVNTEAFF
TRBJ2-7	.	.	TRBV28	CASSPPGYEQYF
TRBJ1-1	.	.	TRBV6-5	CASSYSAGASTEAFF
TRBJ1-2	.	.	TRBV7-8	CASSATGQSYGYTF
TRBJ2-7	.	.	TRBV4-2	CASSQVQGGAYEQYF
TRBJ2-1	TRBD2	few	TRBV7-2	CASSQGPPGLAGYNEQFF
TRBJ1-1	TRBD1	few	TRBV7-9	CASSASGGRGTEAFF
TRBJ1-3	.	.	TRBV5-5	CASSLSLGGSGNTIYF
TRBJ2-7	.	.	TRBV5-5	CASSPIRTYEQYF
TRBJ1-1	.	.	TRBV6-1	CASRMRSQNTEAFF
TRBJ1-1	.	.	TRBV10-2	CASTRGGATPEAFF
.	.	.	TRBV9	CASSVGDNYEQYF
TRBJ2-7	TRBD2	few	TRBV6-1	CASNIAGGPGEQYF
TRBJ1-1	TRBD1	.	TRBV19	CASSMIGQGNTEAFF
TRBJ1-3	.	.	TRBV29-1	CSVREAGDTIYF
TRBJ2-1	.	.	TRBV6-1	CASSVSQGEGNEQFF
TRBJ2-7	TRBD1	.	TRBV5-6	CASSLVDRAYEQYF
TRBJ2-7	TRBD2	.	TRBV7-2	CASSPSSGDWNEQYF